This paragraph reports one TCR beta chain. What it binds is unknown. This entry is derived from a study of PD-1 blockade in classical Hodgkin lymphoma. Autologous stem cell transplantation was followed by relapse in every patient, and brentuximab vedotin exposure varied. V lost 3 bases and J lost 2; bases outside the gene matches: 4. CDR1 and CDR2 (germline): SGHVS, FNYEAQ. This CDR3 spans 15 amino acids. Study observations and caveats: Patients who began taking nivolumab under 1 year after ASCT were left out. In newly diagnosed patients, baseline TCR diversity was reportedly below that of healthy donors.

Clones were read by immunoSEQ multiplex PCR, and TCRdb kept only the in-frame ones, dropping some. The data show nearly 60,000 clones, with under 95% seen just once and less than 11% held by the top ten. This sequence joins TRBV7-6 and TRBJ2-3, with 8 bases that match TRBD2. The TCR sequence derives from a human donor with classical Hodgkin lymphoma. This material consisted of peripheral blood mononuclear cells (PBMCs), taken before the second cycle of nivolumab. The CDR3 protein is CASSFAGGPTDTQYF. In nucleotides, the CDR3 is TGTGCCAGCAGCTTCGCGGGGGGCCCCACAGATACGCAGTATTTT.